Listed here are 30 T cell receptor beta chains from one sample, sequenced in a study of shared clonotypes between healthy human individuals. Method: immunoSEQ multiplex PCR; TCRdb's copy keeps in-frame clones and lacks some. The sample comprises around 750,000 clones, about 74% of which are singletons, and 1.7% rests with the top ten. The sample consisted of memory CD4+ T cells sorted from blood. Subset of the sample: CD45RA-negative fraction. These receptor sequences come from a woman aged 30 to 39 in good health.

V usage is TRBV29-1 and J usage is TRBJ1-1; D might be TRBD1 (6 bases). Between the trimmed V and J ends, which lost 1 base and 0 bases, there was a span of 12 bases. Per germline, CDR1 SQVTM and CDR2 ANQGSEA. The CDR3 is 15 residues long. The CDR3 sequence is CSVEAGQIVNTEAFF. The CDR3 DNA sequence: TGCAGCGTTGAAGCTGGACAGATAGTGAACACTGAAGCTTTCTTT.

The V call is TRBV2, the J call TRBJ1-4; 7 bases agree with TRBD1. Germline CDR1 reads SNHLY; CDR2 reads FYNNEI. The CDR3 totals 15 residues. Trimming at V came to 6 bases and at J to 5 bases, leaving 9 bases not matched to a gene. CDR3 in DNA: TGTGCCAGCAGGACCCAGGGGGTTCCGAATGAAAAACTGTTTTTT. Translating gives CASRTQGVPNEKLFF.

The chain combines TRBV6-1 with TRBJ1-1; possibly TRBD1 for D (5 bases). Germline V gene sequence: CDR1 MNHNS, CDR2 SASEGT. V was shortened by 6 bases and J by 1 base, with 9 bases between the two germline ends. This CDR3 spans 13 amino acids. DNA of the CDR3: TGTGCCAGCAGGAAGGGACCGAACACTGAAGCTTTCTTT. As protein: CASRKGPNTEAFF.

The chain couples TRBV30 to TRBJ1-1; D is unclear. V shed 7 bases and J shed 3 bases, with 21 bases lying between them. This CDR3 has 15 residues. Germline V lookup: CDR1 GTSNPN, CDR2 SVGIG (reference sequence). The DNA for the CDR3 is TGTGCCTTCTCCCGACGCCCACCAATTTACACTGAAGCTTTCTTT. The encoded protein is CAFSRRPPIYTEAFF.

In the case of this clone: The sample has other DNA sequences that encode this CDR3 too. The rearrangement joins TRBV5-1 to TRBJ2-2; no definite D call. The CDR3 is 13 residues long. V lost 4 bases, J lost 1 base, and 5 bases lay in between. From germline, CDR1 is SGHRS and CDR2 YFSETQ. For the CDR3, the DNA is TGCGCCAGCAGCCCGGGGAACACCGGGGAGCTGTTTTTT. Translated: CASSPGNTGELFF.

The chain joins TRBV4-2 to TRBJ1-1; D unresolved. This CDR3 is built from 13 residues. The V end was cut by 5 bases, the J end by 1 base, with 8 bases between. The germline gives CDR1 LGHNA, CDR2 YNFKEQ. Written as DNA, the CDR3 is TGTGCCAGCAGCAGAAGACAGAACACTGAAGCTTTCTTT. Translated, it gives CASSRRQNTEAFF.

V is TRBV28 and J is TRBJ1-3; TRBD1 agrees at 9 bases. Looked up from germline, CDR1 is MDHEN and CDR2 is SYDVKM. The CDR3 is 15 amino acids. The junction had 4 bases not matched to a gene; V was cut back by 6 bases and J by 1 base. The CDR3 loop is CASSPGQGSGNTIYF. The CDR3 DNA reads TGTGCCAGCAGCCCGGGACAGGGTTCTGGAAACACCATATATTTT.

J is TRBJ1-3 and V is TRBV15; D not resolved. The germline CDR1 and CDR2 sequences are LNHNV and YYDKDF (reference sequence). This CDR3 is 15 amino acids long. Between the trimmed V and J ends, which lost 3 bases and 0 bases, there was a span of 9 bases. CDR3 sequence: CATSRADDSGNTIYF. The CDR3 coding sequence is TGTGCCACCAGCAGGGCGGACGACTCTGGAAACACCATATATTTT.

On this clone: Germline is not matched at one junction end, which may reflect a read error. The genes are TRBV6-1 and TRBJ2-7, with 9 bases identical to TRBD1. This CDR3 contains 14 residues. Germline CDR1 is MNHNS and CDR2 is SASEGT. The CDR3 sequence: CASSEARDRVEEYF. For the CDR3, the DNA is TGTGCCAGCAGTGAAGCTAGGGACAGGGTCGAGGAGTACTTC.

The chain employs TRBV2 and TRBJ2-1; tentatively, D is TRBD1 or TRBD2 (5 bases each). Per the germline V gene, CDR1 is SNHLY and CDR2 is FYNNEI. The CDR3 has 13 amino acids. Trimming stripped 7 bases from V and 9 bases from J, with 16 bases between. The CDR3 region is CASTRDLHGEQFF. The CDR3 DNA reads TGTGCCAGCACTCGGGACCTGCATGGTGAGCAGTTCTTC.

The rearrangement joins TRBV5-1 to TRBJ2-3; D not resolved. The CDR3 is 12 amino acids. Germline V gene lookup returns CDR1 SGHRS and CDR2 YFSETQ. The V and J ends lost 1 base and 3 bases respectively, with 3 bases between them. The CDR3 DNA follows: TGCGCCAGCAGCTTGCTAACAGATACGCAGTATTTT. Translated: CASSLLTDTQYF.

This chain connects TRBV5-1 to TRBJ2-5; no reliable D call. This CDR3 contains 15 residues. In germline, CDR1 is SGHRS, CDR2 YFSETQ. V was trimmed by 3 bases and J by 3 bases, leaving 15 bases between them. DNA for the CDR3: TGCGCCAGCAGCTGGGGTGTGACACGAGAAGAGACCCAGTACTTC. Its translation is CASSWGVTREETQYF.

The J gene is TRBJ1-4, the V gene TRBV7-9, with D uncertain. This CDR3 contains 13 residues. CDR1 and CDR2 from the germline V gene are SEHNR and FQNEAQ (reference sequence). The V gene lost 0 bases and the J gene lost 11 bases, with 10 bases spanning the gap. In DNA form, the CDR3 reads TGTGCCAGCAGCTTAGCGTGGGTGGGGAAACTGTTTTTT. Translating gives CASSLAWVGKLFF.

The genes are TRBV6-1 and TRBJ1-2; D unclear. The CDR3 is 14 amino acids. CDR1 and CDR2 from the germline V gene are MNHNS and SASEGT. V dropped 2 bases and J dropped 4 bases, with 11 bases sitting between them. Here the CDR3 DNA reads TGTGCCAGCAGTGAATCAGACACTCCCTATGGCTACACCTTC. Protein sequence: CASSESDTPYGYTF.

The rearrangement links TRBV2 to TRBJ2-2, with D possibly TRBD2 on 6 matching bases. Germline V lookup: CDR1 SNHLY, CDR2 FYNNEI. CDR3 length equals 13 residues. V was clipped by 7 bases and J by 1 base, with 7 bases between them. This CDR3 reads CASMGGNTGELFF. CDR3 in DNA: TGTGCCAGCATGGGGGGGAACACCGGGGAGCTGTTTTTT.

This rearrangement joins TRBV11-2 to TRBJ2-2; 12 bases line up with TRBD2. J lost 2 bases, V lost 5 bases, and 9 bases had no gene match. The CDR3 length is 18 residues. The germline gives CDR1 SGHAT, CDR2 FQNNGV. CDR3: CASSQSQLAGGNTGELFF. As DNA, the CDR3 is TGTGCCAGCAGCCAATCCCAACTAGCGGGAGGAAACACCGGGGAGCTGTTTTTT. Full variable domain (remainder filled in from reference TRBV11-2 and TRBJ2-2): EAGVAQSPRYKIIEKRQSVAFWCNPISGHATLYWYQQILGQGPKLLIQFQNNGVVDDSQLPKDRFSAERLKGVDSTLKIQPAKLEDSAVYLCASSQSQLAGGNTGELFFGEGSRLTVL.

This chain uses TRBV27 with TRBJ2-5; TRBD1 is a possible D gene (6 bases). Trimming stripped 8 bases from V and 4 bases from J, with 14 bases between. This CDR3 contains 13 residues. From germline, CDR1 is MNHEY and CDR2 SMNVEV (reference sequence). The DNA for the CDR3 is TGTGCCAGCGGAAACAGGGTTGGAGAGACCCAGTACTTC. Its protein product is CASGNRVGETQYF.

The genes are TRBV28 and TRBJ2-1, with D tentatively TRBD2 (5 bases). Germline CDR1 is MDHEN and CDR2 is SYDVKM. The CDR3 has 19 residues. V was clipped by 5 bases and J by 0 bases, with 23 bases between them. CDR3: CASSEYGVREKSSYNEQFF. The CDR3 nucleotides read TGTGCCAGCAGTGAATATGGAGTCCGGGAAAAGAGCTCCTACAATGAGCAGTTCTTC.

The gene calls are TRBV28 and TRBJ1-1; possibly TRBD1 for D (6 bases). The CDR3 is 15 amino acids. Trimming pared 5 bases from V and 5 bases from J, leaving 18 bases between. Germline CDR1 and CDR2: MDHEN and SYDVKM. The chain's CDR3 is CASSTHTGSWTEAFF. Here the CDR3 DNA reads TGTGCCAGCAGTACCCACACAGGGAGTTGGACTGAAGCTTTCTTT.

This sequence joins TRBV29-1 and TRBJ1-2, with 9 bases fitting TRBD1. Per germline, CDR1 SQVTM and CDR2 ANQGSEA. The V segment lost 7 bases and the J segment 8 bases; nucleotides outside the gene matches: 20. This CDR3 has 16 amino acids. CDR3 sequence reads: CSGGMGTGPELGGYTF. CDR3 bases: TGCAGCGGGGGAATGGGGACAGGGCCCGAACTGGGCGGCTACACCTTC. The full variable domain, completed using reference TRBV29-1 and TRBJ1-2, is SAVISQKPSRDICQRGTSLTIQCQVDSQVTMMFWYRQQPGQSLTLIATANQGSEATYESGFVIDKFPISRPNLTFSTLTVSNMSPEDSSIYLCSGGMGTGPELGGYTFGSGTRLTVV.

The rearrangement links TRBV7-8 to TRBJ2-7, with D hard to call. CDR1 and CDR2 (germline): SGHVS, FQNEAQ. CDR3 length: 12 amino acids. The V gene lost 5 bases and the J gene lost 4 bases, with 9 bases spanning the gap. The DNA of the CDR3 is TGTGCCAGCAGCGGATCGGGTTACGAGCAGTACTTC. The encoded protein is CASSGSGYEQYF.

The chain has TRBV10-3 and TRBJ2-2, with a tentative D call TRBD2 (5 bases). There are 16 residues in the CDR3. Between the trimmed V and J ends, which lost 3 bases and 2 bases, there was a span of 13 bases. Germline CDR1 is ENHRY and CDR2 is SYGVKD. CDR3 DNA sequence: TGTGCCATCAGTGAACGGCTTAGCGATAACACCGGGGAGCTGTTTTTT. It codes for CAISERLSDNTGELFF.

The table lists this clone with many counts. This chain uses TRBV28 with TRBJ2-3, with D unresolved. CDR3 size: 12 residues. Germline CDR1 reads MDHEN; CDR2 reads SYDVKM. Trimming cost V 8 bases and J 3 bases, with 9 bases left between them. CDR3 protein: CASGTATDTQYF. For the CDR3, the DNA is TGTGCCAGCGGAACCGCGACAGATACGCAGTATTTT.

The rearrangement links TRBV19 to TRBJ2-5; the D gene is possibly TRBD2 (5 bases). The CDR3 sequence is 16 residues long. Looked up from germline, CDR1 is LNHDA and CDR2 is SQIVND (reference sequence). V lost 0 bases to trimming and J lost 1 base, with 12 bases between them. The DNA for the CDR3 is TGTGCCAGTAGTATAGACGCGGTGACTACCCAAGAGACCCAGTACTTC. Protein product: CASSIDAVTTQETQYF. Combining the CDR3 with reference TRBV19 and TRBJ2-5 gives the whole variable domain DGGITQSPKYLFRKEGQNVTLSCEQNLNHDAMYWYRQDPGQGLRLIYYSQIVNDFQKGDIAEGYSVSREKKESFPLTVTSAQKNPTAFYLCASSIDAVTTQETQYFGPGTRLLVL.

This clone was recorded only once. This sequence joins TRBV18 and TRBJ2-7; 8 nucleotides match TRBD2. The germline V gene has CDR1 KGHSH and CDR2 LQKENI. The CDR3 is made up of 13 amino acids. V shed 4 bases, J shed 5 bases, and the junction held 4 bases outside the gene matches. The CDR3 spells CASSHPGLDEQYF. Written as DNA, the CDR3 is TGTGCCAGCTCACACCCGGGACTAGACGAGCAGTACTTC.

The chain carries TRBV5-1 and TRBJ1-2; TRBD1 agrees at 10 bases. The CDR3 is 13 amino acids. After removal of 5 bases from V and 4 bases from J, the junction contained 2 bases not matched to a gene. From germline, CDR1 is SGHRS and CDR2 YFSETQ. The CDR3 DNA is TGCGCCAGCAGGACAGGGGGCAGCTATGGCTACACCTTC. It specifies CASRTGGSYGYTF.

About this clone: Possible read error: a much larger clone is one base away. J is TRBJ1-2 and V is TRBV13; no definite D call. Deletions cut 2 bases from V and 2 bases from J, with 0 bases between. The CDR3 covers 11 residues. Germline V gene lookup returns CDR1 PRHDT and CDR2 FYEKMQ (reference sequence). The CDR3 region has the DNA TGTGCCAGCAGCTTAAACTATGGCTACACCTTC. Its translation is CASSLNYGYTF.

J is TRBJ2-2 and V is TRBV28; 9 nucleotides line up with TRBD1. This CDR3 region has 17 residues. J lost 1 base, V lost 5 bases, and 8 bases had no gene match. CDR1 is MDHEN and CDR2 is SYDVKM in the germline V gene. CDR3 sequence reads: CASSPSWDRENTGELFF. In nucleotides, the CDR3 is TGTGCCAGCAGTCCCTCCTGGGACAGGGAGAACACCGGGGAGCTGTTTTTT.

The CDR3 DNA reads as TGTGCCAGCAGCTTAATAACTAGCGGGAGGATGGGCGGGGAGCTGTTTTTT. Protein product: CASSLITSGRMGGELFF. The rearrangement uses TRBV11-2 and TRBJ2-2, with TRBD2 identical over 12 bases. V was pared by 2 bases and J by 7 bases, with 8 bases of the junction left unmatched. CDR3 length: 17 amino acids. Per the germline V gene, CDR1 is SGHAT and CDR2 is FQNNGV.

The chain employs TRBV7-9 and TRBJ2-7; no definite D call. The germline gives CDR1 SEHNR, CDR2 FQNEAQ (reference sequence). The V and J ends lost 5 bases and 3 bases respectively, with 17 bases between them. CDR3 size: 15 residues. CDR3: CASSISGVGIYEQYF. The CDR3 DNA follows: TGTGCCAGCAGCATATCGGGTGTAGGGATCTACGAGCAGTACTTC.